This T cell receptor beta chain was observed in a study of cytomegalovirus exposure and HLA in healthy donors. Background on the study: Approximately 81% of roughly 430 genotyped donors fell in the Caucasian-associated ancestry cluster. Regarding the study as a whole: Per published accounts, TCR beta sequences correctly predicted the HLA-A and HLA-B alleles of most subjects. What a later analysis reportedly showed was that an Asian-associated ancestry cluster had fewer N-insertions than the approximately 700-donor mean.

This CDR3 contains 13 residues. With 4 bases clipped from V and 7 bases from J, the junction kept 5 bases outside the gene matches. The germline CDR1 and CDR2 sequences are SGHRS and YFSETQ. As to this clone: Its target is unknown.

PCR employed 60 Vbeta and 13 Jbeta primers. Method: immunoSEQ multiplex PCR; TCRdb's copy keeps in-frame clones and lacks some. The data show fewer than 150,000 clones, and the top ten clones hold 2%. J is TRBJ2-7 and V is TRBV5-1; 10 bases match TRBD2. The specimen was PBMCs. This TCR came from a woman aged 55-69 years in good health and CMV-seronegative. The CDR3 nucleotides are TGCGCCAGCAGCCTCGTACTAGCGGGAGAGCAGTACTTC. The encoded protein is CASSLVLAGEQYF. Variable domain in full (rest from reference TRBV5-1 and TRBJ2-7): KAGVTQTPRYLIKTRGQQVTLSCSPISGHRSVSWYQQTPGQGLQFLFEYFSETQRNKGNFPGRFSGRQFSNSRSEMNVSTLELGDSALYLCASSLVLAGEQYFGPGTRLTVT.